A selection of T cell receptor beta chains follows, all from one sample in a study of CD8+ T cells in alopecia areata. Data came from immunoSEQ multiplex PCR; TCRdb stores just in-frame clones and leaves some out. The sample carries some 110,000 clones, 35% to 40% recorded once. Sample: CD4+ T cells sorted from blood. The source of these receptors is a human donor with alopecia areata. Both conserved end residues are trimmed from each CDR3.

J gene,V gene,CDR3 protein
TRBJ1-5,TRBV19,ASTPRENQPQH
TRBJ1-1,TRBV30,AWSIVAAKPEAF
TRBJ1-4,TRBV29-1,SVGRVPNEKLF
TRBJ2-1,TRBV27,ASSLASSGRDNEQF
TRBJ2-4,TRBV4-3,ASSQEREWGNIQY
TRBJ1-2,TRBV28,ASSLTLTGYT
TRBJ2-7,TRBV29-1,SVVAGGPSYEQY
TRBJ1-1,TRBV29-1,SVERDRGLINTEAF
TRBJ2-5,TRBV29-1,SVDPLRGAKRETQY
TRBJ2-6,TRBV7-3,ASGLSGANVLT
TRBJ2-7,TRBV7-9,ASSLQGYGYEQY
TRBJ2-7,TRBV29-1,SVEGHRDYGYEQY
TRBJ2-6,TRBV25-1,ASSERWTGAGGANVLT
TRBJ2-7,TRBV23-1,ASSQSFQAGPYEQY
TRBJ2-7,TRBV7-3,ASSQVAGVEQY
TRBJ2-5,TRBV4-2,ASSQGIGAGQETQY
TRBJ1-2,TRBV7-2,ASSLVSGTGGQSYT
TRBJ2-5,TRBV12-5,ASALGGGNKETQY
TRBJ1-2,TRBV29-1,SVKTGGALDYGYT
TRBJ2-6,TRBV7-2,ASSPQRGGFTGANVLT
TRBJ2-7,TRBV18,ASSPTPTAEGEQY
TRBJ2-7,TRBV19,ASSGGYEQY
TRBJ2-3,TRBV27,ASKYGGSDTQY
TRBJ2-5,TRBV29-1,SADRVGETQY
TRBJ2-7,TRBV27,ASSLNGPYEQY
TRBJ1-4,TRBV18,ASSPRPAHGEKLF
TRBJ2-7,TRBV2,ASTKAPDYEQY
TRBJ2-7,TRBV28,ASSTLHRYSYEQY
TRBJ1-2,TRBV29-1,SVPSTGGNYGYT
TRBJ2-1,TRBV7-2,ASRRSNEQF
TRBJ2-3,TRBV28,ASSPPGQGADTQY
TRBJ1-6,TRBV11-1,ASSQWTLGRTLH
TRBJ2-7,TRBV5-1,ASSLGQGAFYEQY
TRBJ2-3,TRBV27,ASSLPGAGGNPDTQY
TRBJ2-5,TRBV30,ACLWARAETQY
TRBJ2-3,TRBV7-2,ASSWGVRTDTQY
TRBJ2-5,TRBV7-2,ASSPDRFSWY
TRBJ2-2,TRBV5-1,ASSFTRTGELF
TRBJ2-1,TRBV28,ASTRGRNEQF
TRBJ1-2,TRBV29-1,SVAGDRGYT
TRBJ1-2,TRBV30,AWSPQGVRGYT
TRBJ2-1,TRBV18,ASSSGGASYNEQF
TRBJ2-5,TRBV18,ASSRQGAKGETQY
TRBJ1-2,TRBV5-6,ASSFENYGYT
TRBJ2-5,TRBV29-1,SVTGTGPAGETQY
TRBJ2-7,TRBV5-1,ASSLGVAYEQY
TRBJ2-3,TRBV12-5,ASGLGQGATDTQY
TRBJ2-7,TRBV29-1,SVAFGNEQY
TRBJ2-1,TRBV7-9,ASSLGQGYNEQF
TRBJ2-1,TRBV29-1,SVSILAGVYNEQF
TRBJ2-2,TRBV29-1,SVEGTFENTGELF
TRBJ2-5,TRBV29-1,SVLPAQETQY
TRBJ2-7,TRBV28,ASSFPGGSTYEQY
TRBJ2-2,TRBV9,ASRGGLAGENTGELF
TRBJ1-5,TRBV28,ASSLPLRNQPQH
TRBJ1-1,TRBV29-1,SVGNQNTEAF
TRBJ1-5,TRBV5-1,ASSLGSENQPQH
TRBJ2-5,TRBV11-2,ASSPTDFQGTQY